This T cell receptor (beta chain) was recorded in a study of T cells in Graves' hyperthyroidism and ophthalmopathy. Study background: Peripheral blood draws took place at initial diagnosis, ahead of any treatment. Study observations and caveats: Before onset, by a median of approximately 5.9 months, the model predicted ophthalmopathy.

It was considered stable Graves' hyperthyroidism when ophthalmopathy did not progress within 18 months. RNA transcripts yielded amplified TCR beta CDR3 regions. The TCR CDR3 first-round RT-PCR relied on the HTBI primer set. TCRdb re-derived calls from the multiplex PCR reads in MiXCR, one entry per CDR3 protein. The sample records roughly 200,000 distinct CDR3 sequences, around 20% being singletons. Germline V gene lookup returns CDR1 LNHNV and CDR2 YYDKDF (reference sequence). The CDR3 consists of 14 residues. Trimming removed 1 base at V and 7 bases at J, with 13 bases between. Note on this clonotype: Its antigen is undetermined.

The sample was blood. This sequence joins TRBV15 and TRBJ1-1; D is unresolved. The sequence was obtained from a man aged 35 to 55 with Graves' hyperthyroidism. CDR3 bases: TGTGCCACCAGCAGAGGAGCGGGTGCGGGTGAAGCTTTCTTT. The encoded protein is CATSRGAGAGEAFF.